These 18 T cell receptor beta chains came from one sample sequenced in a study of spatial heterogeneity in lung cancer (dated by TCRdb to the late 2010s). Libraries were built with 5' RACE. Sequencing was performed on a NextSeq 500. In-frame beta chains were kept once TCRdb had trimmed the public reads at Q25 with fastp and called clones with MiXCR. For every CDR3 protein sequence, its rows merge into one entry that carries the most common genes and DNA. The sample contains under 200 distinct CDR3 sequences, 40% to 55% of them found a single time. About 46% of the sample belongs to the ten largest clones. This sample's time point label indicates: sample taken at primary tumor resection. No antigens are known for them. The research as a whole found: The number of expanded intratumoral alpha and beta TCRs correlated with the tumor nonsynonymous mutation count.

The material sequenced was lung tumor tissue, taken at surgery. The source is a male donor with early-stage non-small cell lung cancer.

To note about this clonotype: This beta chain turned up in a library designed for alpha chains; as an off-target read, its abundance says little. The chain has TRBV19 and TRBJ2-7; a weak D match, TRBD2 (5 bases). V lost 4 bases and J 3 bases, leaving 10 bases between the germline ends. The CDR3 has 13 amino acids. Germline V gives CDR1 LNHDA, CDR2 SQIVND (reference sequence). CDR3 sequence (DNA): TGTGCCAGTAGTAACCGAGGGAGCTACGAGCAGTACTTC. It specifies CASSNRGSYEQYF.

This clonotype was counted only a few times. A library prepared for alpha chains yielded this beta chain as an off-target read; its size is of little meaning. The CDR3 coding sequence is TGCGCCAGCACGGTCCCAAACGCGAACACCGGGGAGCTGTTTTTT. It specifies CASTVPNANTGELFF. The chain links TRBV10-2 to TRBJ2-2; no definite D call. The germline CDR1 and CDR2 sequences are WSHSY and SAAADI. The CDR3 extends over 15 amino acids. V was clipped by 7 bases and J by 0 bases, with 12 bases between them.

To note about this clonotype: Being off target in a library aimed at alpha chains, this beta chain has a size of little meaning. V gene TRBV7-9 combines with J gene TRBJ1-6; tentatively, D is TRBD1 (6 bases). V lost 2 bases to trimming and J lost 6 bases, with 20 bases between them. CDR1 is SEHNR and CDR2 is FQNEAQ in the germline V gene (reference sequence). CDR3 length: 18 amino acids. CDR3 region: CASSLLDLKQGSNSPLHF. CDR3 coding DNA: TGTGCCAGCAGCTTACTCGATCTAAAACAGGGAAGTAATTCACCCCTCCACTTT. Full variable domain (missing parts from reference TRBV7-9 and TRBJ1-6): DTGVSQNPRHKITKRGQNVTFRCDPISEHNRLYWYRQTLGQGPEFLTYFQNEAQLEKSRLLSDRFSAERPKGSFSTLEIQRTEQGDSAMYLCASSLLDLKQGSNSPLHFGNGTRLTVT.

With regard to this clonotype: An end of the junction differs from the germline gene, which may be a read error. With the library built for alpha chains, this beta chain is off target and its frequency is not meaningful. The rearrangement uses TRBV5-1 and TRBJ2-7; D remains unclear. The CDR3 totals 13 residues. Germline V CDR1 and CDR2: SGHRS, YFSETQ. The CDR3 region is CASSGYDGTERYF. CDR3 sequence (DNA): TGCGCCAGCAGTGGTTATGACGGTACGGAGCGGTACTTC.

Concerning this clonotype: Since the library was made to target alpha chains, this beta chain is a stray read and its abundance is not meaningful. The V and J genes are TRBV20-1 and TRBJ2-1; 11 positions match TRBD2. V lost 5 bases, J lost 4 bases, and 7 bases stayed unmatched. The CDR3 contains 15 residues. In germline, CDR1 is DFQATT, CDR2 SNEGSKA (reference sequence). As DNA, the CDR3 is TGCAGTGCTCAAATAGCGGGGGGGCCTTACAATGAGCAGTTCTTC. Protein: CSAQIAGGPYNEQFF.

By share, this clonotype ranks as hyperexpanded. Because the library targeted alpha chains, this beta chain is an off-target read whose size means little. This sequence joins TRBV6-5 and TRBJ2-7, with D perhaps matching TRBD1 (5 bases). This CDR3 has 13 residues. V was pared by 0 bases and J by 6 bases, with 9 bases between. Germline values: CDR1 MNHEY, CDR2 SVGAGI. CDR3: CASSYSKGSEQYF. The CDR3 bases are TGTGCCAGCAGTTACTCGAAGGGGTCCGAGCAGTACTTC.

To note about this clonotype: A library prepared for alpha chains yielded this beta chain as an off-target read; its size is of little meaning. V is TRBV20-1 and J is TRBJ2-3; 7 bases are a match to TRBD1. This CDR3 has 13 residues. The germline gives CDR1 DFQATT, CDR2 SNEGSKA (reference sequence). The V gene end was trimmed by 3 bases and the J gene end by 3 bases; junction bases not matched to a gene: 3. This CDR3 reads CSASEGATDTQYF. In DNA form, the CDR3 reads TGCAGTGCTAGCGAGGGGGCTACAGATACGCAGTATTTT.

Relative to its sample, this clonotype is hyperexpanded. Since it is a stray read in a library aimed at alpha chains, this beta chain has a size that is not meaningful. V and J are TRBV20-1 and TRBJ2-7; 14 bases agree with TRBD2. V lost 0 bases, J lost 3 bases, and 1 base stayed unmatched. Germline CDR1 and CDR2: DFQATT and SNEGSKA (reference sequence). The CDR3 runs to 15 residues. The DNA for the CDR3 is TGCAGTGCTAGAGACGGGACTAGCGGGGGCTACGAGCAGTACTTC. Encoded protein: CSARDGTSGGYEQYF.

Details on this clonotype: As an off-target read in a library built for alpha chains, this beta chain has a frequency of little significance. The gene calls are TRBV5-1 and TRBJ2-4, with D possibly TRBD1 on 6 matching bases. Germline CDR1 and CDR2: SGHRS and YFSETQ. CDR3 length: 12 residues. Trimming took off 4 bases at V and 8 bases at J, with 10 bases between the two ends. CDR3 residues: CASSMDSDIQYF. The DNA of the CDR3 is TGCGCCAGCAGCATGGACAGCGACATTCAGTACTTC.

A note on this clonotype: The library was prepared for alpha chains; this beta chain is a stray read, so its frequency means little. This chain connects TRBV11-3 to TRBJ2-5; D gene ambiguous. The CDR3 consists of 14 residues. V lost 5 bases and J 5 bases, leaving 15 bases between the germline ends. From germline, CDR1 is SGHNT and CDR2 YENEEA. The CDR3 nucleotides read TGTGCCAGCAGCCGTACCGCGATGAGTGAGACCCAGTACTTC. Translating it yields CASSRTAMSETQYF.

About this clonotype: One end of the junction is discordant with germline, which a read error may explain. Found in a library prepared for alpha chains, this beta chain is an off-target read, and its abundance has little meaning. The chain carries TRBV7-3 and TRBJ2-5; 11 nucleotides match TRBD2. Germline assignment: CDR1 SGHTA and CDR2 FQGTGA. The CDR3 is made up of 16 amino acids. CDR3 residues: CASSLTTGLAAGTKYF. CDR3 DNA sequence: TGTGCCAGCAGCTTAACTACGGGACTAGCGGCAGGGACCAAGTACTTC.

This clonotype is hyperexpanded (1% or more). This beta chain is a stray sequence in a library constructed for alpha chains; its clone size is not meaningful. The V and J genes are TRBV3-1 and TRBJ2-1; the D is unclear. V gave up 1 base and J gave up 7 bases, with 17 bases separating them. CDR3 size: 16 residues. Germline V gene lookup returns CDR1 LGHDT and CDR2 YNNKEL (reference sequence). The CDR3 loop is CASSQVRIQARNEQFF. CDR3 nucleotides: TGTGCCAGCAGCCAAGTGCGTATTCAGGCTAGGAATGAGCAGTTCTTC.

The table lists this clonotype with a few counts. Found in a library prepared for alpha chains, this beta chain is an off-target read, and its abundance has little meaning. The chain uses TRBV11-2 and TRBJ2-7; 10 bases agree with TRBD1. CDR3 length: 16 residues. The V gene end was trimmed by 1 base and the J gene end by 6 bases; junction bases not matched to a gene: 9. Germline-derived CDR1 and CDR2 are SGHAT and FQNNGV. The CDR3 sequence is CASSLAPGQGVSEQYF. DNA of the CDR3: TGTGCCAGCAGCTTAGCCCCAGGACAGGGGGTAAGCGAGCAGTACTTC.

Regarding this clonotype: This beta chain is a stray read from a library made for alpha chains; its abundance is not meaningful. This chain uses TRBV6-4 with TRBJ2-2; D not certain. The V and J ends lost 4 bases and 3 bases respectively, with 3 bases between them. CDR3 length: 12 amino acids. Per germline, CDR1 MRHNA and CDR2 SNTAGT. In DNA form, the CDR3 reads TGTGCCAGCAGTGCCCACACCGGGGAGCTGTTTTTT. Amino acids: CASSAHTGELFF.

A remark on this clonotype: This beta chain represents an off-target read in a library built for alpha chains; its size is of limited meaning. This chain connects TRBV12-3 or TRBV12-4 to TRBJ2-4; D ambiguous. The V and J ends lost 3 bases and 11 bases respectively, with 14 bases between them. This CDR3 spans 13 amino acids. DNA of the CDR3: TGTGCCAGCAGTTTTCGTGGGGTGAGCTTTCAGTACTTC. Translated: CASSFRGVSFQYF.

Concerning this clonotype: Because the library targeted alpha chains, this beta chain is an off-target read whose size means little. The chain carries TRBV10-1 and TRBJ2-2; D might be TRBD1 or TRBD2, each matching 5 bases. V lost 3 bases, J lost 0 bases, and 11 bases lay in between. CDR3 size: 16 residues. The germline V gene has CDR1 WNHNN and CDR2 SYGVQD (reference sequence). The CDR3, as DNA: TGCGCCAGCAGTGATTGGCAGGGAGCGAACACCGGGGAGCTGTTTTTT. This gives the protein CASSDWQGANTGELFF.

Remarks on this clonotype: This beta chain was picked up by a library intended for alpha chains and is off target, so its count carries little meaning. The rearrangement uses TRBV7-8 and TRBJ2-5; tentative D call: TRBD2 (6 bases). CDR1 is SGHVS and CDR2 is FQNEAQ in the germline V gene. There are 14 residues in the CDR3. The V end was cut by 3 bases, the J end by 1 base, with 9 bases between. Written as DNA, the CDR3 is TGTGCCAGCAGCTTCAATAGCGGCCAAGAGACCCAGTACTTC. Translated: CASSFNSGQETQYF. Based on the CDR3 plus reference TRBV7-8 and TRBJ2-5, the full variable domain is GAGVSQSPRYKVAKRGQDVALRCDPISGHVSLFWYQQALGQGPEFLTYFQNEAQLDKSGLPSDRFFAERPEGSVSTLKIQRTQQEDSAVYLCASSFNSGQETQYFGPGTRLLVL.

Note on this clonotype: This beta chain turned up in a library designed for alpha chains; as an off-target read, its abundance says little. The chain joins TRBV10-3 to TRBJ2-7; TRBD1 is a possible D gene (5 bases). The CDR3 contains 15 residues. V was trimmed by 4 bases and J by 0 bases, leaving 13 bases between them. The germline gives CDR1 ENHRY, CDR2 SYGVKD. The CDR3 protein is CAISAQAISSYEQYF. CDR3 coding DNA: TGTGCCATCAGTGCACAGGCGATAAGCTCCTACGAGCAGTACTTC.